These 17 T cell receptor beta chains originate from one sample sequenced in a study of cytomegalovirus exposure and HLA in healthy donors. Amplification used 60 Vbeta primers and 13 Jbeta primers. Sequencing was performed with immunoSEQ multiplex PCR; in TCRdb, only in-frame clones are kept and a portion is missing. The sample yields tens of thousands of clones, of which the top ten take up approximately 3.5%. Sample: PBMCs. The receptors here all came from a man between 40 and 49 years old in good health and CMV-seronegative.

V is TRBV29-1 and J is TRBJ2-1; TRBD2 might be the D (7 bases). There are 14 residues in the CDR3. The ends were cut back, 7 bases at V and 5 bases at J, with 18 bases in the middle. The V gene's germline CDR1 is SQVTM and CDR2 ANQGSEA. CDR3 amino acids: CSAERGGLHNEQFF. DNA of the CDR3: TGCAGCGCTGAGAGGGGGGGACTCCACAATGAGCAGTTCTTC.

V and J are TRBV18 and TRBJ2-5; 9 nucleotides agree with TRBD1. This CDR3 is 17 amino acids long. Germline V gene lookup returns CDR1 KGHSH and CDR2 LQKENI. The V gene end was trimmed by 0 bases and the J gene end by 7 bases; junction bases not matched to a gene: 12. CDR3 residues: CASSPPSNNRGRGTQYF. The CDR3 region has the DNA TGTGCCAGCTCACCACCGAGTAACAACAGGGGGCGTGGGACCCAGTACTTC. Drawing the rest from reference TRBV18 and TRBJ2-5, the complete variable domain is NAGVMQNPRHLVRRRGQEARLRCSPMKGHSHVYWYRQLPEEGLKFMVYLQKENIIDESGMPKERFSAEFPKEGPSILRIQQVVRGDSAAYFCASSPPSNNRGRGTQYFGPGTRLLVL.

This chain uses TRBV4-1 with TRBJ1-4, with 10 bases aligning to TRBD1. The junction had 11 bases not matched to a gene; V was cut back by 0 bases and J by 7 bases. The CDR3 loop spans 18 amino acids. The germline V gene encodes CDR1 MGHRA and CDR2 YSYEKL. Here the CDR3 reads CASSQDRYLGTGVEKLFF. The CDR3 bases are TGCGCCAGCAGCCAAGATCGTTACCTCGGGACAGGGGTTGAAAAACTGTTTTTT.

The chain has TRBV5-1 and TRBJ2-1; tentative D call: TRBD1 (6 bases). CDR1 and CDR2 from the germline V gene are SGHRS and YFSETQ. Between the trimmed V and J ends, which lost 5 bases and 9 bases, there was a span of 18 bases. This CDR3 spans 14 amino acids. The CDR3 sequence is CASSPSPSRGEQFF. In nucleotides, the CDR3 is TGCGCCAGCAGTCCTTCCCCTAGCAGGGGTGAGCAGTTCTTC.

V gene TRBV25-1 combines with J gene TRBJ1-1; tentative D call: TRBD1 (6 bases). V was shortened by 2 bases and J by 1 base, with 11 bases between the two germline ends. Germline V CDR1 and CDR2: MGHDK, SYGVNS. CDR3 length: 15 residues. CDR3 region: CASSEQGGQNTEAFF. CDR3 sequence (DNA): TGTGCCAGCAGTGAACAAGGGGGACAGAACACTGAAGCTTTCTTT. Supplemented by reference TRBV25-1 and TRBJ1-1, the full variable domain reads EADIYQTPRYLVIGTGKKITLECSQTMGHDKMYWYQQDPGMELHLIHYSYGVNSTEKGDLSSESTVSRIRTEHFPLTLESARPSHTSQYLCASSEQGGQNTEAFFGQGTRLTVV.

The genes are TRBV7-2 and TRBJ2-7; D is possibly TRBD1 (5 bases). Trimming took off 7 bases at V and 4 bases at J, with 17 bases between the two ends. Germline V lookup: CDR1 SGHTA, CDR2 FQGNSA. CDR3 size: 14 residues. Here the CDR3 DNA reads TGTGCCAGCACCCCTGACAGCTTCGGGTACGAGCAGTACTTC. This translates into CASTPDSFGYEQYF.

Worth noting for this clone: This sample includes further DNA sequences coding for the same CDR3. The chain is built from TRBV30 and TRBJ1-6; D is ambiguous. The CDR3 has 10 amino acids. Trimming took off 4 bases at V and 8 bases at J, with 3 bases between the two ends. Germline V CDR1 and CDR2: GTSNPN, SVGIG (reference sequence). The CDR3 region is CAWIDSPLHF. DNA for the CDR3: TGTGCCTGGATCGATTCACCCCTCCACTTT.

V is TRBV7-2 and J is TRBJ2-7; D is uncertain. The V end was cut by 0 bases, the J end by 7 bases, with 19 bases between. CDR1 and CDR2 from the germline V gene are SGHTA and FQGNSA. CDR3 length equals 16 residues. The CDR3 sequence is CASSLAYVPISVEQYF. The CDR3 nucleotides are TGTGCCAGCAGCTTAGCCTACGTCCCAATCTCGGTTGAGCAGTACTTC.

The chain carries TRBV7-2 and TRBJ2-7; D might be TRBD1 (5 bases). Germline CDR1 SGHTA, CDR2 FQGNSA. Between the trimmed V and J ends, which lost 4 bases and 2 bases, there was a span of 12 bases. The length of the CDR3 is 14 residues. Here the CDR3 reads CASSSGLFPYEQYF. Written as DNA, the CDR3 is TGTGCCAGCAGCTCAGGGCTGTTCCCCTACGAGCAGTACTTC.

The rearrangement uses TRBV2 and TRBJ2-5; 8 nucleotides match TRBD1. The CDR3 sequence is 14 residues long. The germline gives CDR1 SNHLY, CDR2 FYNNEI. Trimming cost V 3 bases and J 4 bases; bases outside gene matches: 4. CDR3 in amino acids: CASSEGRGRETQYF. CDR3 DNA sequence: TGTGCCAGCAGTGAGGGCAGGGGGCGAGAGACCCAGTACTTC.

This sequence joins TRBV5-1 and TRBJ2-5; TRBD2 matches at 8 bases. CDR1 is SGHRS, CDR2 YFSETQ, per germline. J lost 2 bases, V lost 1 base, and 10 bases had no gene match. The CDR3 covers 17 residues. The CDR3: CASSLSTPAGAQETQYF. CDR3 nucleotide sequence: TGCGCCAGCAGCTTGTCTACTCCAGCGGGAGCACAAGAGACCCAGTACTTC. The full variable domain, rest sourced from reference TRBV5-1 and TRBJ2-5, is KAGVTQTPRYLIKTRGQQVTLSCSPISGHRSVSWYQQTPGQGLQFLFEYFSETQRNKGNFPGRFSGRQFSNSRSEMNVSTLELGDSALYLCASSLSTPAGAQETQYFGPGTRLLVL.

The CDR3 sequence is CASSSRTSPHYEQYF. Written as DNA, the CDR3 is TGTGCCAGCAGTTCGCGGACTAGCCCTCACTACGAGCAGTACTTC. V is TRBV28 and J is TRBJ2-7; the match to TRBD2 covers 8 bases. Germline-derived CDR1 and CDR2 are MDHEN and SYDVKM. The CDR3 runs to 15 residues. The J segment lost 3 bases and the V segment lost 4 bases, leaving 8 bases of the junction unmatched.

The chain is built from TRBV6-5 and TRBJ2-7; possible D gene TRBD1, 6 bases. Germline lookup yields CDR1 MNHEY and CDR2 SVGAGI. V lost 5 bases and J 4 bases, leaving 9 bases between the germline ends. This CDR3 region has 12 residues. The CDR3 nucleotides read TGTGCCAGCAGTAATGGACAGTACGAGCAGTACTTC. Encoded protein: CASSNGQYEQYF.

The chain is built from TRBV5-4 and TRBJ2-1; tentatively, D is TRBD2 (7 bases). Trimming shortened V by 7 bases and J by 5 bases, and 22 bases separated the two germline ends. Germline assignment: CDR1 SGHNT and CDR2 YYREEE (reference sequence). This CDR3 comprises 16 residues. CDR3 DNA sequence: TGTGCCAGCCAGCTTGGGGGGGCTAGCGCCGACAATGAGCAGTTCTTC. Translating gives CASQLGGASADNEQFF.

The V and J genes are TRBV7-9 and TRBJ1-1; 7 nucleotides line up with TRBD1. Germline V gene lookup returns CDR1 SEHNR and CDR2 FQNEAQ (reference sequence). J lost 7 bases, V lost 4 bases, and 6 bases had no gene match. There are 13 residues in the CDR3. CDR3 DNA sequence: TGTGCCAGCAGCTCCCAGGGGGGAGTTGAAGCTTTCTTT. This gives the protein CASSSQGGVEAFF.

This chain uses TRBV5-1 with TRBJ1-2; no clear D. Germline CDR1 is SGHRS and CDR2 is YFSETQ. The CDR3 extends over 14 amino acids. Trimming removed 4 bases at V and 3 bases at J, with 13 bases between. CDR3 sequence: CASSPGSLDYGYTF. The CDR3 DNA is TGCGCCAGCAGCCCGGGATCACTAGACTATGGCTACACCTTC.

The rearrangement links TRBV27 to TRBJ1-1; TRBD1 matches at 10 bases. Germline CDR1 reads MNHEY; CDR2 reads SMNVEV (reference sequence). CDR3 length: 16 residues. V lost 6 bases to trimming and J lost 3 bases; unmatched junction nucleotides: 10. The CDR3 DNA is TGTGCCAGCAGGTCCCTAGTCGGGACAGGGGACACTGAAGCTTTCTTT. Translated: CASRSLVGTGDTEAFF.